A selection of T cell receptor beta chains follows, all from one sample in a study of cytomegalovirus exposure and HLA in healthy donors. Profiled with immunoSEQ multiplex PCR; TCRdb holds only in-frame clones, not every one. The sample shows roughly 270,000 clones, 85% to 90% of them seen only once. The sample comprised PBMCs. Source of these receptors: a woman aged 18-30 years in good health and CMV-seronegative. The CDR3 runs from the conserved cysteine through the conserved F or W. The D gene is left open where the match is weak. Clone sizes are given selectively: once, few, many, or a class where the clone is expanded.

J: TRBJ2-7
size: -
D: -
V: TRBV6-6
length: 12
DNA: TGTGCCTCCGGAGTGTACCCCTACGAGCAGTACTTC
CDR3: CASGVYPYEQYF

J: TRBJ1-5
size: -
D: -
V: TRBV28
length: 14
DNA: TGTGCCAGCATGGGAGGGGTGAGCAATCAGCCCCAGCATTTT
CDR3: CASMGGVSNQPQHF

J: TRBJ2-2
size: -
D: TRBD1
V: TRBV19
length: 14
DNA: TGTGCCAGTAGTCAGGGGGCAAGAACCGGGGAGCTGTTTTTT
CDR3: CASSQGARTGELFF

J: TRBJ2-7
size: -
D: TRBD1
V: TRBV9
length: 15
DNA: TGTGCCAGCAGCGGCGGGACAGGGCGCTCCTACGAGCAGTACTTC
CDR3: CASSGGTGRSYEQYF

J: TRBJ2-5
size: -
D: TRBD2
V: TRBV5-1
length: 17
DNA: TGCGCCAGCAGGCGGCCGGGACTAGCGGGGGCCCAAGAGACCCAGTACTTC
CDR3: CASRRPGLAGAQETQYF

J: TRBJ2-5
size: -
D: -
V: TRBV27
length: 14
DNA: TGTGCCAGCAGCCCCTCGGGAAACCAAGAGACCCAGTACTTC
CDR3: CASSPSGNQETQYF

J: TRBJ2-3
size: once
D: -
V: TRBV7-3
length: 15
DNA: TGTGCCAGCAGCTTAGGTGGCAGGGTCACAGATACGCAGTATTTT
CDR3: CASSLGGRVTDTQYF

J: TRBJ1-3
size: -
D: TRBD1
V: TRBV15
length: 19
DNA: TGTGCCACCAGCAGAGATCTGGGACAGGCCGTAGGCTCTGGAAACACCATATATTTT
CDR3: CATSRDLGQAVGSGNTIYF

J: TRBJ1-2
size: few
D: TRBD1
V: TRBV27
length: 14
DNA: TGTGCCAGCAGTCCTATTGGGGGACAGTATGGCTACACCTTC
CDR3: CASSPIGGQYGYTF

J: TRBJ1-1
size: -
D: -
V: TRBV28
length: 15
DNA: TGTGCCAGCAGTTTGAAACAGGGAGTGGACACTGAAGCTTTCTTT
CDR3: CASSLKQGVDTEAFF

J: TRBJ1-5
size: -
D: TRBD1
V: TRBV28
length: 15
DNA: TGTGCCAGCAGTTTATCCGGACAGGGCAATCAGCCCCAGCATTTT
CDR3: CASSLSGQGNQPQHF

J: TRBJ2-7
size: -
D: -
V: TRBV11-3
length: 13
DNA: TGTGCCAGCCCCCCTGTTGGAGGGAGGGAGCAGTACTTC
CDR3: CASPPVGGREQYF

J: TRBJ1-1
size: -
D: TRBD1
V: TRBV6-1
length: 15
DNA: TGTGCCAGCAGGGGCCCGACAGGGGTTCACACTGAAGCTTTCTTT
CDR3: CASRGPTGVHTEAFF

J: TRBJ2-7
size: -
D: TRBD1
V: TRBV6-5
length: 13
DNA: TGTGCCAGCAGCCCAGGGACAGTTCTCGAGCAGTACTTC
CDR3: CASSPGTVLEQYF

J: TRBJ2-2
size: -
D: TRBD1
V: TRBV5-1
length: 16
DNA: TGCGCCAGCAGCAGTTACAGGGGATCGAGCGCCGGGGAGCTGTTTTTT
CDR3: CASSSYRGSSAGELFF

J: TRBJ1-1
size: -
D: -
V: TRBV2
length: 12
DNA: TGTGCCAGCATTCGGGTGGACACTGAAGCTTTCTTT
CDR3: CASIRVDTEAFF